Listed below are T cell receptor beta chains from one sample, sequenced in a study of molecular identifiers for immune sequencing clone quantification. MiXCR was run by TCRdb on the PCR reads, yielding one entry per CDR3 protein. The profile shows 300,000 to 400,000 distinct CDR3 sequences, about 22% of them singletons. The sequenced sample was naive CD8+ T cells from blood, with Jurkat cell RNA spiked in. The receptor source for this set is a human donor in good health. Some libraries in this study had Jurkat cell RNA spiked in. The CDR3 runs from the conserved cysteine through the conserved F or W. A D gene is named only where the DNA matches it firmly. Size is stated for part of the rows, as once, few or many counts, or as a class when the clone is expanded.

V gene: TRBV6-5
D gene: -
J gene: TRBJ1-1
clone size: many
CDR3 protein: CASSYSYRTNTEAFF
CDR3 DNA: TGTGCCAGCAGTTACTCGTACAGGACCAACACTGAAGCTTTCTTT

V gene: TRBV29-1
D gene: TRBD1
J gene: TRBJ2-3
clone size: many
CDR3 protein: CSVEWGTAETTQYF
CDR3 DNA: TGCAGCGTTGAGTGGGGGACAGCCGAAACAACGCAGTATTTT

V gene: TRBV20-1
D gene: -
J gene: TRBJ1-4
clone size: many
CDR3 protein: CSAKTEWNEKLFF
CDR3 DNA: TGCAGTGCAAAGACAGAATGGAATGAAAAACTGTTTTTT

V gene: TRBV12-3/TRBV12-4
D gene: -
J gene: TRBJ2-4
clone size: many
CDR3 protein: CASSLSDSLAKNIQYF
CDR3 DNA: TGTGCCAGCAGTTTATCCGACAGCCTAGCCAAAAACATTCAGTACTTC

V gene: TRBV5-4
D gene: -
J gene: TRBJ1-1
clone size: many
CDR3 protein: CASSLAAGRRRPNTEAFF
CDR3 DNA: TGTGCCAGCAGCTTGGCGGCGGGGCGACGGCGACCTAACACTGAAGCTTTCTTT

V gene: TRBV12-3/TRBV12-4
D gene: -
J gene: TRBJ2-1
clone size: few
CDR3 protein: CASSLLGFYEQFF
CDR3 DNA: TGTGCCAGCAGTTTGTTAGGATTCTATGAGCAGTTCTTC

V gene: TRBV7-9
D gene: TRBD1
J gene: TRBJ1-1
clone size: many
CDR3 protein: CASSLGTDMNTEAFF
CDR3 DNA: TGTGCCAGCAGCCTAGGGACAGATATGAACACTGAAGCTTTCTTT

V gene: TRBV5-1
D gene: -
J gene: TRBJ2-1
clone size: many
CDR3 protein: CASYGIGYNEQFF
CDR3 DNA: TGCGCCAGCTATGGGATCGGGTACAATGAGCAGTTCTTC

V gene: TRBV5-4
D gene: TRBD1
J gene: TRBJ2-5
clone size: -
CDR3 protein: CASSAWTGLQTQYF
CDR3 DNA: TGTGCCAGCAGCGCCTGGACAGGGTTACAGACCCAGTACTTC

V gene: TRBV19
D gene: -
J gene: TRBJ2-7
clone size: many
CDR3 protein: CASSHRHEQYF
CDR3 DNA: TGTGCCAGTAGTCATCGTCACGAGCAGTACTTC

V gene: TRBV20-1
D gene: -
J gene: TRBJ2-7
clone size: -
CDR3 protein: CSARSRMSYEQYF
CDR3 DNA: TGCAGTGCTAGGTCGAGGATGTCCTACGAGCAGTACTTC

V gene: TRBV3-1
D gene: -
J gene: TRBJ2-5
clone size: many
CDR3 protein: CASSQGLYQETQYF
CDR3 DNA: TGTGCCAGCAGCCAAGGACTGTACCAAGAGACCCAGTACTTC

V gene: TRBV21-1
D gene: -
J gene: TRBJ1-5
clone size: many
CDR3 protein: CASSKTVHRMNQPQHF
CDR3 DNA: TGTGCCAGCAGCAAAACCGTGCACAGGATGAACCAGCCCCAGCATTTT

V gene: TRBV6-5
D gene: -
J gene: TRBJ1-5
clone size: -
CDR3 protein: CASSPSPGINQPQHF
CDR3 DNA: TGTGCCAGCAGCCCTTCCCCGGGGATCAATCAGCCCCAGCATTTT

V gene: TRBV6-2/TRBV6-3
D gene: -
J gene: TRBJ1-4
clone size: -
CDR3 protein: CASSPGDGKLFF
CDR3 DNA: TGTGCCAGCAGCCCGGGGGACGGAAAACTGTTTTTT

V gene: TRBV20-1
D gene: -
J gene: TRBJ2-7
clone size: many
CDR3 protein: CSAPGQDYYEQYF
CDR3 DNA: TGCAGTGCCCCGGGACAAGATTACTACGAGCAGTACTTC

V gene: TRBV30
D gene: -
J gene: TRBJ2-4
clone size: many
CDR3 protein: CAWSVGIGRSQKQYF
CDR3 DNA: TGTGCCTGGAGTGTAGGGATTGGCAGGAGCCAAAAACAGTACTTC

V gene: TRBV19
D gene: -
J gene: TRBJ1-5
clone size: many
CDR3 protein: CASSSSNSNQPQHF
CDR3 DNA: TGTGCCAGTAGTAGCAGTAACAGCAATCAGCCCCAGCATTTT

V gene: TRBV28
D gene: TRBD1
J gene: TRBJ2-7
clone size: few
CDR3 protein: CASSYRGQSSYEQYF
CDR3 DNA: TGTGCCAGCAGCTACAGGGGCCAGAGCTCCTACGAGCAGTACTTC

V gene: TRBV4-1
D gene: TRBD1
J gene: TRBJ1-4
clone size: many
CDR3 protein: CASSQGPGTGEMLFF
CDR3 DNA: TGCGCCAGCAGCCAAGGGCCCGGGACAGGGGAAATGCTGTTTTTT

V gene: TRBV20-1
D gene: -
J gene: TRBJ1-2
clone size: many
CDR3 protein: CNPYGYTF
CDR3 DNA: TGCAACCCTTATGGCTACACCTTC

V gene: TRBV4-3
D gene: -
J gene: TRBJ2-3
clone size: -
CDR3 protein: CASSQDFAFQGTDTQYF
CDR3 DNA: TGCGCCAGCAGCCAAGATTTTGCCTTCCAGGGCACAGATACGCAGTATTTT

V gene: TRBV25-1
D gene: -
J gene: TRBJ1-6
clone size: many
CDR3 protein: CASLVGVTLHF
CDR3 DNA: TGTGCCAGCCTTGTTGGGGTGACCCTCCACTTT

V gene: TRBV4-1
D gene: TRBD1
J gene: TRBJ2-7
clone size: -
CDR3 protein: CASSQEWGTDEQYF
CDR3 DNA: TGCGCCAGCAGCCAAGAATGGGGGACAGACGAGCAGTACTTC

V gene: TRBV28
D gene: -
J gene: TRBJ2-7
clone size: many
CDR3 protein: CASSLRAYEQYF
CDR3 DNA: TGTGCCAGCAGCTTGAGAGCCTACGAGCAGTACTTC

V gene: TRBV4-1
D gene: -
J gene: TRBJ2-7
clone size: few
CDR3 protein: CASRFGVQGPHEQYF
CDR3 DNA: TGCGCCAGCAGGTTCGGGGTACAGGGCCCCCACGAGCAGTACTTC

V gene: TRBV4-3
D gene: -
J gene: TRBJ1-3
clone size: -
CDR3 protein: CASSQDPDPSGNTIYF
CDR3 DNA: TGCGCCAGCAGCCAAGATCCAGACCCTTCTGGAAACACCATATATTTT

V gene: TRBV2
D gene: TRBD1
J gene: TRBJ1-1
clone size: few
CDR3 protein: CASRSSTGQVVNTEAFF
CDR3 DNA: TGTGCCAGCAGATCTTCTACCGGACAGGTTGTGAACACTGAAGCTTTCTTT

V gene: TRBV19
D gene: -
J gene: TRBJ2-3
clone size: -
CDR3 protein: CASSLTPRRGDTQYF
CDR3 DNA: TGTGCCAGTAGTTTAACCCCTCGCAGGGGCGATACGCAGTATTTT

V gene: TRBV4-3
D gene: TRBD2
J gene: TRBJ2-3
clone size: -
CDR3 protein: CASSQDGLAGVSDTQYF
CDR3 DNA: TGCGCCAGCAGCCAAGATGGGCTAGCGGGAGTCTCAGATACGCAGTATTTT

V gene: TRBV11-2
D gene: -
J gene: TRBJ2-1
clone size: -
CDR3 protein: CARNGLVSYNEQFF
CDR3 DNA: TGTGCCCGCAACGGACTCGTCTCCTACAATGAGCAGTTCTTC

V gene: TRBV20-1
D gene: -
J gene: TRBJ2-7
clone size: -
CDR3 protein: CSARGTDSYEQYF
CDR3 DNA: TGCAGTGCTAGAGGGACGGATTCCTACGAGCAGTACTTC

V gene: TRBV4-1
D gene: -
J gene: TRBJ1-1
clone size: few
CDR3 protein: CASSRPGGDTEAFF
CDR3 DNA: TGCGCCAGCAGCCGCCCGGGGGGCGACACTGAAGCTTTCTTT

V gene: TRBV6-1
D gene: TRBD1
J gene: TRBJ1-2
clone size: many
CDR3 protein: CASRRGSYGYTF
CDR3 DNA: TGTGCCAGTCGCAGGGGGTCCTATGGCTACACCTTC